This T cell receptor beta chain appears in the sequencing data of a study of shared clonotypes between healthy human individuals. The overall study: Each donor had three CD4 naive, three CD4 memory, two CD8 naive and one CD8 memory plate.

The V end was cut by 6 bases, the J end by 0 bases, with 9 bases between. Germline CDR1 and CDR2: MDHEN and SYDVKM. The CDR3 length is 15 residues. Several immunoSEQ plates received, in even portions, the genomic DNA of each subset. Produced via immunoSEQ multiplex PCR; TCRdb's table is partial and in-frame only. The sample records roughly 770,000 clones, 95% to 97% being singletons. Only CD45RO-negative cells positively selected for CCR7 counted as naive CD8 cells, so terminally differentiated effector memory CD45RA+ cells were excluded. Study-wide findings and caveats: Incompleteness in sorted-subset sequencing, despite large depth, was shown by rarefaction.

Regarding this clone: Its antigen is unknown.

Source material: naive CD8+ T cells sorted from blood. The V call is TRBV28, the J call TRBJ2-6; D gene unclear. The TCR originated in a man aged 25-40 years in good health. In DNA, the CDR3 is TGTGCCAGCAGAGAGGTGGGCTCTGGGGCCAACGTCCTGACTTTC. It yields the protein CASREVGSGANVLTF.